The 27 T cell receptor beta chains reported below all come from one sample, sequenced in a study of CD8 T cells in Susac syndrome. RNA totalling about 0.45 to 1 ug underwent reverse transcription with random hexamers. TCRdb analysed the immunoSEQ multiplex PCR reads with MiXCR anew, one entry per CDR3 protein. This sample carries about 120,000 distinct CDR3 sequences, roughly 94% of them seen once, and the ten largest clones take over 0.1%. The specimen was CD4+ T cells from PBMCs. The receptors were sampled from a human donor with multiple sclerosis.

The CDR3 DNA sequence: TGTGCCAGCAGTAACGGGGGCGCGGTACTGAATGAGCAGTTCTTC. It translates to CASSNGGAVLNEQFF. The rearrangement joins TRBV5-8 to TRBJ2-1, with D possibly called TRBD1 or TRBD2 (6 bases each). The CDR3 runs to 15 residues. V lost 5 bases, J lost 7 bases, and 19 bases lay in between. The germline CDR1 and CDR2 sequences are SGHTS and YDEGEE.

The chain carries TRBV6-1 and TRBJ2-7; 13 bases map to TRBD2. Losses at the gene ends were 7 bases for V and 2 bases for J; bases not matched to a gene: 8. CDR3 size: 16 residues. The germline V gene encodes CDR1 MNHNS and CDR2 SASEGT. For the CDR3, the DNA is TGTGCCAGCACCTGGACTAGCGGGAGCCTAACCTACGAGCAGTACTTC. This codes for CASTWTSGSLTYEQYF.

This chain connects TRBV20-1 to TRBJ2-1, with TRBD1 matching over 9 bases. There are 14 residues in the CDR3. Trimming cost V 3 bases and J 5 bases; bases outside gene matches: 5. From germline, CDR1 is DFQATT and CDR2 SNEGSKA (reference sequence). The CDR3 spells CSASWTGVNNEQFF. The CDR3, as DNA: TGCAGTGCTAGCTGGACAGGGGTAAACAATGAGCAGTTCTTC.

The V call is TRBV20-1, the J call TRBJ2-1, with 9 nucleotides matching TRBD2. The length of the CDR3 is 20 residues. CDR1 is DFQATT and CDR2 is SNEGSKA in the germline V gene (reference sequence). V dropped 1 base and J dropped 0; count of bases not matched to a gene: 16. The CDR3 DNA is TGCAGTGCTAGAGGCAAGCGACTAGCGGAGCCCAGGAGCTCCTACAATGAGCAGTTCTTC. It specifies CSARGKRLAEPRSSYNEQFF.

The gene calls are TRBV30 and TRBJ1-3, with D tentatively TRBD1 (6 bases). The V end was cut by 3 bases, the J end by 2 bases, with 11 bases between. Germline CDR1 GTSNPN, CDR2 SVGIG (reference sequence). The CDR3 has 14 residues. Here the CDR3 DNA reads TGTGCCTGGAGCCCGCAGGGGACTGGAAACACCATATATTTT. Its protein product is CAWSPQGTGNTIYF.

The V call is TRBV5-1, the J call TRBJ2-3; 8 bases are shared with TRBD2. J was trimmed by 4 bases and V by 4 bases; bases with no gene match: 8. This CDR3 has 15 amino acids. Germline values: CDR1 SGHRS, CDR2 YFSETQ. For the CDR3, the DNA is TGCGCCAGCAGCCCGGACGGGAGGGCCCCAGATACGCAGTATTTT. Amino acids: CASSPDGRAPDTQYF.

The chain combines TRBV3-1 with TRBJ2-1; 13 bases match TRBD2. The CDR3 runs to 14 residues. Germline values: CDR1 LGHDT, CDR2 YNNKEL (reference sequence). V shed 4 bases, J shed 10 bases, and the junction held 4 bases outside the gene matches. The CDR3 here is CASSLGLAGEEQFF. In nucleotides, the CDR3 is TGTGCCAGCAGCCTCGGACTAGCGGGAGAAGAGCAGTTCTTC.

Details on this clonotype: The junction and the germline gene differ at one end; a read error may be behind it. The DNA of the CDR3 is TGTGCTAGCAGCCTCGGACAGTACCAAGAGACCCAGTACTTC. This codes for CASSLGQYQETQYF. The V gene is TRBV7-7, the J gene TRBJ2-5; D may be TRBD1 (6 bases). Germline V lookup: CDR1 SSHAT, CDR2 FNYEAQ (reference sequence). CDR3 length: 14 amino acids.

V usage is TRBV10-3 and J usage is TRBJ1-1; TRBD1 aligns across 7 bases. CDR3 length: 13 amino acids. Germline V gives CDR1 ENHRY, CDR2 SYGVKD. Unmatched junction bases numbered 3, after V lost 0 bases and J lost 8 bases. The DNA for the CDR3 is TGTGCCATCAGTGAGTCGACAGGGTCGGAAGCTTTCTTT. The encoded protein is CAISESTGSEAFF.

The chain combines TRBV18 with TRBJ2-7, with D maybe TRBD1 (6 bases). CDR1 KGHSH and CDR2 LQKENI come from the germline V gene. V lost 1 base and J 3 bases, leaving 10 bases between the germline ends. The CDR3 has 14 residues. CDR3 in DNA: TGTGCCAGCTCACCACAAGGCAGGGGCTACGAGCAGTACTTC. It yields the protein CASSPQGRGYEQYF.

The chain is built from TRBV4-1 and TRBJ1-4; no definite D call. Germline CDR1 reads MGHRA; CDR2 reads YSYEKL. This CDR3 is built from 16 residues. Trimming took off 0 bases at V and 4 bases at J, with 12 bases between the two ends. The CDR3 region is CASSQETAVRNEKLFF. The DNA for the CDR3 is TGCGCCAGCAGCCAAGAAACAGCAGTCCGTAATGAAAAACTGTTTTTT.

This sequence joins TRBV4-1 and TRBJ2-4, with 11 bases matching TRBD2. V lost 3 bases to trimming and J lost 1 base; unmatched junction nucleotides: 5. The germline V gene encodes CDR1 MGHRA and CDR2 YSYEKL. The CDR3 extends over 17 amino acids. The CDR3 sequence: CASSHLAGGSAKNIQYF. The DNA for the CDR3 is TGCGCCAGCAGCCACCTAGCGGGAGGTTCGGCCAAAAACATTCAGTACTTC.

This clonotype was counted only a few times. The chain recombines TRBV29-1 with TRBJ2-3, with D perhaps matching TRBD1 (6 bases). Germline values: CDR1 SQVTM, CDR2 ANQGSEA. Trimming removed 4 bases from V and 5 bases from J, with 13 bases in between. The CDR3 loop spans 13 amino acids. DNA for the CDR3: TGCAGCGTTGCCAGGGGCCGTCAAGATACGCAGTATTTT. It is translated as CSVARGRQDTQYF.

This rearrangement joins TRBV14 to TRBJ2-7; 9 bases map to TRBD1. The CDR3 length is 13 residues. The ends lost 8 bases at V and 4 bases at J; junction bases unmatched: 6. CDR1 and CDR2 (germline): SGHDN, FVKESK. CDR3 in DNA: TGTGCCAGCTCCGGGACAGGGCGGTACGAGCAGTACTTC. This sequence encodes CASSGTGRYEQYF.

The chain joins TRBV24-1 to TRBJ2-3, with TRBD1 matching 7 bases. The V segment lost 3 bases and the J segment 1 base; nucleotides outside the gene matches: 9. This CDR3 region has 17 residues. Germline V gene sequence: CDR1 KGHDR, CDR2 SFDVKD. The CDR3 spells CATSDPRQGWGTDTQYF. In nucleotides, the CDR3 is TGTGCCACCAGTGATCCAAGACAGGGTTGGGGCACAGATACGCAGTATTTT.

V and J are TRBV12-3 or TRBV12-4 and TRBJ2-3, with D perhaps matching TRBD1 (6 bases). The CDR3 totals 11 residues. V lost 7 bases to trimming and J lost 6 bases, with 8 bases between them. In DNA, the CDR3 is TGTGCCAGCAAACAGGGTGATACGCAGTATTTT. As protein: CASKQGDTQYF.

The DNA for the CDR3 is TGTGCCAGCAGCCAAGTCGTGGGAGACTATGGCTACACCTTC. Translation gives CASSQVVGDYGYTF. The chain couples TRBV3-1 to TRBJ1-2; no definite D call. The V and J ends lost 1 base and 3 bases respectively, with 9 bases between them. Germline loops: CDR1 LGHDT, CDR2 YNNKEL (reference sequence). The CDR3 is made up of 14 amino acids.

The chain links TRBV6-1 to TRBJ1-2; D gene uncertain. V was cut by 4 bases and J by 0 bases, with 6 bases left in between. Germline CDR1 reads MNHNS; CDR2 reads SASEGT. CDR3 length equals 13 residues. This CDR3 is CASSGRSNYGYTF. CDR3 sequence (DNA): TGTGCCAGCAGTGGGAGGTCTAACTATGGCTACACCTTC.

DNA for the CDR3: TGTGCCAGCAGTGGCCGGGAGACCCAGTACTTC. This encodes CASSGRETQYF. The gene calls are TRBV2 and TRBJ2-5; D ambiguous. V lost 4 bases and J lost 5, with 5 bases in between. The V gene's germline CDR1 is SNHLY and CDR2 FYNNEI. The CDR3 totals 11 residues.

Here the CDR3 reads CASSPGQGAFEQYF. For the CDR3, the DNA is TGTGCCAGTAGTCCGGGACAGGGGGCATTCGAGCAGTACTTC. This rearrangement joins TRBV19 to TRBJ2-7; 12 bases agree with TRBD1. The ends lost 5 bases at V and 6 bases at J; junction bases unmatched: 5. Germline values: CDR1 LNHDA, CDR2 SQIVND (reference sequence). The CDR3 contains 14 residues.

V usage is TRBV6-2 or TRBV6-3 and J usage is TRBJ2-6; the D is unclear. The germline V gene encodes CDR1 MNHEY and CDR2 SVGEGT. Trimming shortened V by 3 bases and J by 0 bases, and 6 bases separated the two germline ends. The CDR3 totals 15 residues. CDR3 residues: CASSYSVSGANVLTF. The CDR3 DNA is TGTGCCAGCAGTTATTCAGTCTCTGGGGCCAACGTCCTGACTTTC.

The genes are TRBV20-1 and TRBJ2-1; 7 nucleotides line up with TRBD2. The CDR3 covers 13 residues. Germline V gene lookup returns CDR1 DFQATT and CDR2 SNEGSKA (reference sequence). V dropped 0 bases and J dropped 10; count of bases not matched to a gene: 6. CDR3 sequence: CSARESGAGEQFF. The DNA for the CDR3 is TGCAGTGCTAGAGAAAGCGGGGCAGGGGAGCAGTTCTTC.

The J gene is TRBJ2-7, the V gene TRBV15; D is ambiguous. V lost 4 bases, J lost 0 bases, and 7 bases lay in between. This CDR3 spans 13 amino acids. Per germline, CDR1 LNHNV and CDR2 YYDKDF (reference sequence). The CDR3 sequence: CATSKVGSYEQYF. The CDR3 DNA sequence: TGTGCCACCAGCAAGGTAGGCTCCTACGAGCAGTACTTC.

The J gene is TRBJ1-1, the V gene TRBV4-1, with TRBD1 as a possible D gene (5 bases). This CDR3 region has 16 residues. With 0 bases removed from V and 1 base from J, the gap between germline ends came to 12 bases. The germline CDR1 and CDR2 sequences are MGHRA and YSYEKL. The CDR3 DNA reads TGCGCCAGCAGCCAAGATCCATCAGGGCCGAACACTGAAGCTTTCTTT. The encoded protein is CASSQDPSGPNTEAFF.

In nucleotides, the CDR3 is TGTGCCTGGAGTCCGGGACGCGCCTCCTACAATGAGCAGTTCTTC. Translated: CAWSPGRASYNEQFF. V and J are TRBV30 and TRBJ2-1; possibly TRBD1 or TRBD2 for D (5 bases each). The germline V gene encodes CDR1 GTSNPN and CDR2 SVGIG (reference sequence). Trimming left V 2 bases short and J 0 bases short, with 11 bases between. The CDR3 is 15 residues long.

The chain uses TRBV27 and TRBJ1-4; D might be TRBD1 (6 bases). Germline CDR1 reads MNHEY; CDR2 reads SMNVEV (reference sequence). This CDR3 is built from 13 residues. V shed 8 bases and J shed 5 bases, with 12 bases lying between them. CDR3 amino acids: CASGNRVNEKLFF. The CDR3 nucleotides are TGTGCCAGCGGAAACAGGGTAAATGAAAAACTGTTTTTT.

The J gene is TRBJ1-1, the V gene TRBV30, with D maybe TRBD1 (5 bases). The V gene's germline CDR1 is GTSNPN and CDR2 SVGIG (reference sequence). V dropped 4 bases and J dropped 1 base, with 19 bases sitting between them. The CDR3 totals 16 residues. CDR3 sequence: CAWIPWGTGRNTEAFF. The CDR3 DNA reads TGTGCCTGGATCCCTTGGGGGACCGGGAGGAACACTGAAGCTTTCTTT. Using reference TRBV30 and TRBJ1-1 for the parts outside the CDR3, the full variable domain is SQTIHQWPATLVQPVGSPLSLECTVEGTSNPNLYWYRQAAGRGLQLLFYSVGIGQISSEVPQNLSASRPQDRQFILSSKKLLLSDSGFYLCAWIPWGTGRNTEAFFGQGTRLTVV.